This T cell receptor (beta chain) was identified in a study of T-cell memory formation after mild COVID-19. CDR3 length: 12 residues. Germline-derived CDR1 and CDR2 are MDHEN and SYDVKM. Trimming took 5 bases from V and 6 from J, leaving 10 bases between them. TCRdb reprocessed the 5' RACE reads with MiXCR, giving one entry per CDR3 protein. The profile covers under 250,000 distinct CDR3 sequences, with around 9.1% appearing a single time and around 3.4% taken by the ten largest. This clonotype originated in a man in his late teens or twenties who had mild COVID-19 (a few samples of this study predate the infection). Cell type and time point are not known. The sequenced sample consisted of PBMCs or a T cell subset sorted from them (not recorded which). The chain is built from TRBV28 and TRBJ1-1; maybe TRBD1 (6 bases). The CDR3 loop reads CASSQQGAEAFF. As DNA, the CDR3 is TGTGCCAGCAGTCAACAGGGCGCTGAAGCTTTCTTT. Complete variable domain (other parts from reference TRBV28 and TRBJ1-1): DVKVTQSSRYLVKRTGEKVFLECVQDMDHENMFWYRQDPGLGLRLIYFSYDVKMKEKGDIPEGYSVSREKKERFSLILESASTNQTSMYLCASSQQGAEAFFGQGTRLTVV.